The present entry profiles one T cell receptor (beta chain) with its context. This record comes from a study of control samples from healthy donors and cancer patients. Data came from immunoSEQ multiplex PCR; TCRdb stores just in-frame clones and leaves some out. The table has around 200,000 clones, roughly 93% seen once. There are 14 residues in the CDR3. Germline V gene data show CDR1 as SGHRS and CDR2 as YFSETQ. Deletions cut 0 bases from V and 5 bases from J, with 12 bases between. The chain joins TRBV5-1 to TRBJ2-7; a possible D gene is TRBD1 (5 bases). The source is a man between 18 and 29 years old in good health. Sequencing input: blood. The CDR3 region is CASSLGRVRDEQYF. The DNA for the CDR3 is TGCGCCAGCAGCTTGGGAAGGGTCAGGGACGAGCAGTACTTC.